The next 21 T cell receptor beta chains were all read from a single sample in a study of vaccination effects on CD4 cells after COVID-19. Antigen-specific CD4+ T cell clonotypes were called by their expansion after viral peptide-pool culture in ViraFEST. Following a roughly 9-day culture, CD4+ T cells were purified. Measured with immunoSEQ multiplex PCR; TCRdb has only the in-frame clones, and not every one. This repertoire shows fewer than 65,000 clones, 75% to 85% found once; its top ten account for under 3%. Which antigens these TCRs recognize remains unknown. Sequencing was performed on CD4+ T cells from PBMCs cultured with HCoV-229E spike peptides, taken before COVID-19 vaccination. The receptors originated from a human donor who received a COVID-19 vaccine.

This sequence joins TRBV10-2 and TRBJ2-3; possibly TRBD1 for D (6 bases). CDR1 is WSHSY and CDR2 is SAAADI in the germline V gene. The CDR3 spans 15 residues. V was trimmed by 4 bases and J by 3 bases, leaving 14 bases between them. CDR3 DNA sequence: TGCGCCAGCAGTGGACGCAGGGGTAGGACAGATACGCAGTATTTT. Its protein product is CASSGRRGRTDTQYF.

In nucleotides, the CDR3 is TGTGCCAGCAGCGTAAGGGACTATGGAAACACCATATATTTT. Residues: CASSVRDYGNTIYF. The chain recombines TRBV9 with TRBJ1-3, with D possibly matching TRBD1 (5 bases). The CDR3 totals 14 residues. V was clipped by 1 base and J by 3 bases, with 8 bases between them. Germline CDR1 SGDLS, CDR2 YYNGEE.

The V gene is TRBV6-5, the J gene TRBJ1-5; D gene ambiguous. Germline V gene sequence: CDR1 MNHEY, CDR2 SVGAGI. The CDR3 extends over 14 amino acids. V lost 8 bases and J lost 1, with 12 bases in between. The CDR3 coding sequence is TGTGCCAGCCGAGACGGACCCAGCAATCAGCCCCAGCATTTT. It translates to CASRDGPSNQPQHF.

V usage is TRBV11-2 and J usage is TRBJ2-5; 14 bases are a match to TRBD2. V shed 5 bases and J 4 bases; nucleotides not matched to a gene: 6. CDR1 is SGHAT and CDR2 is FQNNGV in the germline V gene. The CDR3 contains 16 residues. CDR3 protein: CASSPRLAGGLETQYF. CDR3 coding DNA: TGTGCCAGCAGCCCCCGACTAGCGGGGGGGCTAGAGACCCAGTACTTC.

The rearrangement joins TRBV2 to TRBJ1-1; TRBD1 aligns across 7 bases. The CDR3 sequence is 15 residues long. Per germline, CDR1 SNHLY and CDR2 FYNNEI. V lost 8 bases, J lost 1 base, and 10 bases stayed unmatched. CDR3 sequence (DNA): TGTGCCAGCGGCTTGGCGGGGACAGAGAACACTGAAGCTTTCTTT. This codes for CASGLAGTENTEAFF. Full variable domain (outside the CDR3, taken from reference TRBV2 and TRBJ1-1): EPEVTQTPSHQVTQMGQEVILRCVPISNHLYFYWYRQILGQKVEFLVSFYNNEISEKSEIFDDQFSVERPDGSNFTLKIRSTKLEDSAMYFCASGLAGTENTEAFFGQGTRLTVV.

The chain links TRBV6-2 or TRBV6-3 to TRBJ2-3, with D perhaps TRBD2 (6 bases). The CDR3 extends over 15 amino acids. The germline CDR1 and CDR2 sequences are MNHEY and SVGEGT. V was clipped by 5 bases and J by 1 base, with 13 bases between them. The CDR3 loop is CASSPRGSGTDTQYF. Written as DNA, the CDR3 is TGTGCCAGCAGTCCCCGGGGGAGCGGCACAGATACGCAGTATTTT.

The chain uses TRBV7-2 and TRBJ2-1; 11 nucleotides line up with TRBD2. Trimming at V came to 4 bases and at J to 2 bases, leaving 4 bases not matched to a gene. CDR1 and CDR2 (germline): SGHTA, FQGNSA. CDR3 length: 16 amino acids. In DNA, the CDR3 is TGTGCCAGCAGCTATCGACTAGCGGGGACCTACAATGAGCAGTTCTTC. Translated, it gives CASSYRLAGTYNEQFF.

The chain is built from TRBV10-1 and TRBJ1-1; the match to TRBD1 covers 7 bases. Looked up from germline, CDR1 is WNHNN and CDR2 is SYGVQD (reference sequence). After removal of 6 bases from V and 12 bases from J, the junction contained 10 bases not matched to a gene. The length of the CDR3 is 12 residues. The CDR3 nucleotides read TGCGCCAGCAGGGAGAATAAGGGGGCGACTTTCTTT. It is translated as CASRENKGATFF.

V is TRBV28 and J is TRBJ1-6, with D unresolved. The CDR3 is made up of 14 amino acids. The germline V and J ends were trimmed by 3 bases and 4 bases, with 7 bases remaining between them. Germline lookup yields CDR1 MDHEN and CDR2 SYDVKM. The CDR3 region has the DNA TGTGCCAGCAGTTTTACAACTTATAATTCACCCCTCCACTTT. Amino acid sequence: CASSFTTYNSPLHF.

The V gene is TRBV19, the J gene TRBJ2-3; D is unresolved. Germline CDR1 reads LNHDA; CDR2 reads SQIVND (reference sequence). Trimming took off 5 bases at V and 0 bases at J, with 12 bases between the two ends. The CDR3 runs 15 residues. The CDR3 bases are TGTGCCAGTAGTCTGGAAAGAACTAGCACAGATACGCAGTATTTT. Translating gives CASSLERTSTDTQYF.

This chain links TRBV5-6 with TRBJ2-7; maybe TRBD2 (6 bases). V was shortened by 5 bases and J by 0 bases, with 15 bases between the two germline ends. The CDR3 spans 15 residues. Germline CDR1 SGHDT, CDR2 YYEEEE. CDR3 protein: CASRRGGISSYEQYV. DNA for the CDR3: TGTGCCAGCAGGAGAGGCGGGATCAGCTCCTACGAGCAGTACGTC.

CDR3 sequence reads: CARRGGEATDTQYF. The CDR3 DNA sequence: TGTGCCAGACGGGGAGGGGAGGCCACAGATACGCAGTATTTT. This sequence joins TRBV24-1 and TRBJ2-3, with TRBD2 matching over 7 bases. The trim removed 11 bases at V and 2 bases at J, leaving 9 bases unmatched. The CDR3 has 14 amino acids. Per the germline V gene, CDR1 is KGHDR and CDR2 is SFDVKD.

The chain has TRBV24-1 and TRBJ2-5; 9 bases align to TRBD2. Unmatched junction bases numbered 15, after V lost 3 bases and J lost 2 bases. The CDR3 is made up of 19 amino acids. Germline assignment: CDR1 KGHDR and CDR2 SFDVKD. CDR3 loop: CATSDAGTSFSYPQETQYF. The CDR3 coding sequence is TGTGCCACCAGTGATGCTGGGACTAGCTTTTCGTATCCGCAAGAGACCCAGTACTTC.

The rearrangement links TRBV5-1 to TRBJ2-2; weak D call: TRBD2 (7 bases). The CDR3 is made up of 16 amino acids. Per germline, CDR1 SGHRS and CDR2 YFSETQ. Between the trimmed V and J ends, which lost 3 bases and 6 bases, there was a span of 18 bases. The CDR3 loop is CASSWGGASSAGELFF. The CDR3, as DNA: TGCGCCAGCAGCTGGGGGGGGGCATCAAGCGCCGGGGAGCTGTTTTTT.

The rearrangement uses TRBV7-9 and TRBJ2-7; a weak D match, TRBD1 (6 bases). The CDR3 covers 13 residues. V lost 6 bases and J 2 bases, leaving 11 bases between the germline ends. CDR1 is SEHNR, CDR2 FQNEAQ, per germline (reference sequence). The DNA for the CDR3 is TGTGCCAGCAGTGAGGGACACACCTACGAGCAGTACGTC. Amino acids: CASSEGHTYEQYV.

This chain connects TRBV5-1 to TRBJ2-1; D is uncertain. Germline CDR1 is SGHRS and CDR2 is YFSETQ. Trimming stripped 0 bases from V and 5 bases from J, with 6 bases between. The CDR3 length is 13 residues. For the CDR3, the DNA is TGCGCCAGCAGCTTGGTAGGGAACAATGAGCAGTTCTTC. Translated, it gives CASSLVGNNEQFF.

The chain employs TRBV29-1 and TRBJ2-1, with TRBD1 matching 7 bases. The CDR3 runs to 13 residues. Germline V gene sequence: CDR1 SQVTM, CDR2 ANQGSEA. The V and J ends lost 4 bases and 6 bases, in that order; junction bases with no gene match: 6. CDR3 loop: CSVAQGQTNEQFF. The CDR3 DNA reads TGCAGCGTTGCCCAGGGACAGACCAATGAGCAGTTCTTC.

The gene calls are TRBV6-2 or TRBV6-3 and TRBJ2-1; D gene ambiguous. V lost 5 bases to trimming and J lost 3 bases, with 17 bases between them. The CDR3 extends over 16 amino acids. The germline V gene has CDR1 MNHEY and CDR2 SVGEGT. The CDR3: CASSTPLSGHYNEQFF. CDR3 in DNA: TGTGCCAGCAGTACCCCGTTGTCAGGCCACTACAATGAGCAGTTCTTC.

This chain links TRBV20-1 with TRBJ2-1, with D unclear. The CDR3 sequence is 13 residues long. CDR1 and CDR2 from the germline V gene are DFQATT and SNEGSKA (reference sequence). V gave up 3 bases and J gave up 1 base, with 7 bases separating them. CDR3 region: CSASERSYNEQFF. Here the CDR3 DNA reads TGCAGTGCTAGTGAGCGATCCTACAATGAGCAGTTCTTC.

The chain is built from TRBV7-2 and TRBJ2-1; D uncertain. The CDR3 is 15 amino acids. Trimming stripped 4 bases from V and 3 bases from J, with 13 bases between. Germline assignment: CDR1 SGHTA and CDR2 FQGNSA. The CDR3 region has the DNA TGTGCCAGCAGCTCCCGGCCGATCGACTACAATGAGCAGTTCTTC. It translates to CASSSRPIDYNEQFF.

V and J are TRBV4-1 and TRBJ2-5; D tentatively fits TRBD1 or TRBD2 (5 bases each). The CDR3 has 18 amino acids. Germline V CDR1 and CDR2: MGHRA, YSYEKL. The V gene lost 1 base and the J gene lost 5 bases, with 23 bases spanning the gap. The CDR3 spells CASSQGETWDGRGETQYF. The CDR3 bases are TGCGCCAGCAGCCAAGGAGAAACATGGGACGGCCGAGGGGAGACCCAGTACTTC.